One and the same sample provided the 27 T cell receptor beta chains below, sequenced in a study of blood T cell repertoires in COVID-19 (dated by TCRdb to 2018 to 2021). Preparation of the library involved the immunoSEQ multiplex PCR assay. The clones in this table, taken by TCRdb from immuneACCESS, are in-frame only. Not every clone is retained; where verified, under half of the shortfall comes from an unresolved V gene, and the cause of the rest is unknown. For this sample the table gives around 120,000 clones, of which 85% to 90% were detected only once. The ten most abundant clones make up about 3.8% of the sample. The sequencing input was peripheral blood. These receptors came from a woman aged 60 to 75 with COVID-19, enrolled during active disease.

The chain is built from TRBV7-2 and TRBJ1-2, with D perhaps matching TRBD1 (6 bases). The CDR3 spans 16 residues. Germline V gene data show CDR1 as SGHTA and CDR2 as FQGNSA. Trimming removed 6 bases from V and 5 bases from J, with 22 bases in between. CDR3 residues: CASRKSGHSLTYGYTF. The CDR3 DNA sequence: TGTGCCAGCAGGAAATCGGGACACTCTCTAACTTATGGCTACACCTTC.

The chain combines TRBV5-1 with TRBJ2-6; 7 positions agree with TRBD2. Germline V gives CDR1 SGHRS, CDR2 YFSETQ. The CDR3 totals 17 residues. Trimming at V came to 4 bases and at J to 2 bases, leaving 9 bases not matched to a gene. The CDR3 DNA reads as TGCGCCAGCAGCCGGGACCGGGGGGTAGCTGGGGCCAACGTCCTGACTTTC. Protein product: CASSRDRGVAGANVLTF.

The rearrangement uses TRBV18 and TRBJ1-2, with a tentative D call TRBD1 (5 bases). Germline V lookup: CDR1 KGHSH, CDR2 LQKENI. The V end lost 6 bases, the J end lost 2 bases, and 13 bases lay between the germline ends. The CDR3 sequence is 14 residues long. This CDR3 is CASSRGDGNYGYTF. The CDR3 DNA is TGTGCCAGCTCCCGGGGGGACGGCAACTATGGCTACACCTTC.

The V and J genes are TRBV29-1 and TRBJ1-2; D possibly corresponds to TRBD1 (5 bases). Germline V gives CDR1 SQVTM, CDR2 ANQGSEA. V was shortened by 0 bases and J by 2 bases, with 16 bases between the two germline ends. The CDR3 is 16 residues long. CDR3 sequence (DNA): TGCAGCGTTGAAGATCCCGAGGCAACAGGAAACTATGGCTACACCTTC. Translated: CSVEDPEATGNYGYTF.

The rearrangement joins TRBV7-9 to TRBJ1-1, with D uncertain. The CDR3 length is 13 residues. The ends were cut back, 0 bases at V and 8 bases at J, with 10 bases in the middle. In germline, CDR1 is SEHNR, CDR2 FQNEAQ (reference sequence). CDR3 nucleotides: TGTGCCAGCAGCTTAGCCCTAGGCGAGGAAGCTTTCTTT. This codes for CASSLALGEEAFF.

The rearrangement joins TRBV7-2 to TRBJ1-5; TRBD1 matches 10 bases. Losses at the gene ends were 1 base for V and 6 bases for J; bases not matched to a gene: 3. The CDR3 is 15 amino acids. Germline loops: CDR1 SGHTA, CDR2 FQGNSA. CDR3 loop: CASSLGQGAAQPQHF. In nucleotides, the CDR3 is TGTGCCAGCAGCTTAGGACAGGGGGCGGCTCAGCCCCAGCATTTT.

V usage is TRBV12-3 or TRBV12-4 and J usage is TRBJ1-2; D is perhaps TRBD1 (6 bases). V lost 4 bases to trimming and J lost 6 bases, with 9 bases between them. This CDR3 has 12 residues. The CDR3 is CASSWAGDGYTF. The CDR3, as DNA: TGTGCCAGCAGTTGGGCAGGGGATGGCTACACCTTC.

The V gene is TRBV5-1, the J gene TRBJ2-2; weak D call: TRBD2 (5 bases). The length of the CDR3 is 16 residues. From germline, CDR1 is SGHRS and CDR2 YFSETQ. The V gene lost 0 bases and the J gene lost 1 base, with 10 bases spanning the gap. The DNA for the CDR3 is TGCGCCAGCAGCTTGGTGGAGGCCTTGAACACCGGGGAGCTGTTTTTT. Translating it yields CASSLVEALNTGELFF.

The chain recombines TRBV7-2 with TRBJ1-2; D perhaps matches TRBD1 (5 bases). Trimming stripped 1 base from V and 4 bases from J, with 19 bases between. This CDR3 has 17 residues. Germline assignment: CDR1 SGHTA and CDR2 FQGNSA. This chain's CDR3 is CASSLGPSAGRSYGYTF. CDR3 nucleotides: TGTGCCAGCAGCTTAGGCCCCTCGGCAGGGAGGAGCTATGGCTACACCTTC.

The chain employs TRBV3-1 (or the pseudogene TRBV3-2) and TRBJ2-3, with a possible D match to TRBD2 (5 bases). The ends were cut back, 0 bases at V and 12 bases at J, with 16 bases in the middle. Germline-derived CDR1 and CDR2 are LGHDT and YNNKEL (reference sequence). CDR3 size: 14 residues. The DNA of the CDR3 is TGTGCCAGCAGCCAAGATAGTGGCGGGTACTTCCAGTATTTT. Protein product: CASSQDSGGYFQYF.

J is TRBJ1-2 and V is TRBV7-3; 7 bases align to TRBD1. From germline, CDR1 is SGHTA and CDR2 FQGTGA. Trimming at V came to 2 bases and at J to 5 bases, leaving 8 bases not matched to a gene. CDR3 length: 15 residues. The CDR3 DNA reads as TGTGCCAGCAGCTTAGGCCGGGGACAGATATATGGCTACACCTTC. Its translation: CASSLGRGQIYGYTF.

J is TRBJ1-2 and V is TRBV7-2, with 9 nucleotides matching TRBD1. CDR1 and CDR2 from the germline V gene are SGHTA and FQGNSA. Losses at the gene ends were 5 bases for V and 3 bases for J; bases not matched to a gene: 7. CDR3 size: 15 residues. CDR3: CASSPGQGLDYGYTF. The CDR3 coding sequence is TGTGCCAGCAGCCCGGGACAGGGTCTTGACTATGGCTACACCTTC.

DNA of the CDR3: TGTGCCAGTAGTATGCTCTTCGGCGGGGGGATGGGAGATACGCAGTATTTT. Translating gives CASSMLFGGGMGDTQYF. The chain employs TRBV19 and TRBJ2-3, with 8 nucleotides matching TRBD2. Germline V lookup: CDR1 LNHDA, CDR2 SQIVND (reference sequence). This CDR3 has 17 residues. Unmatched junction bases numbered 13, after V lost 3 bases and J lost 5 bases.

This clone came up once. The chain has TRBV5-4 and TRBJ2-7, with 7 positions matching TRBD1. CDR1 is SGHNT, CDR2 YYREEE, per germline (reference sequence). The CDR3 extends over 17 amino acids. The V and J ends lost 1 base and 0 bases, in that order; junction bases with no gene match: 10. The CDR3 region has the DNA TGTGCCAGCAGCTTGTTCCCCTCGGACAGGACCTCCTACGAGCAGTACTTC. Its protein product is CASSLFPSDRTSYEQYF. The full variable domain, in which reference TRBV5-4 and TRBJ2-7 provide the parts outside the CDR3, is ETGVTQSPTHLIKTRGQQVTLRCSSQSGHNTVSWYQQALGQGPQFIFQYYREEENGRGNFPPRFSGLQFPNYSSELNVNALELDDSALYLCASSLFPSDRTSYEQYFGPGTRLTVT.

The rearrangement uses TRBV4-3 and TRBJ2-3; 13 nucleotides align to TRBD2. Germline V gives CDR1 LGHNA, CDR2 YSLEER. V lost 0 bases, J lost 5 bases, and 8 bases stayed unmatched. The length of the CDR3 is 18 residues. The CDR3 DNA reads TGCGCCAGCAGCCAAGACCTTGGGACTAGCGGGGAGGTAGATACGCAGTATTTT. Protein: CASSQDLGTSGEVDTQYF.

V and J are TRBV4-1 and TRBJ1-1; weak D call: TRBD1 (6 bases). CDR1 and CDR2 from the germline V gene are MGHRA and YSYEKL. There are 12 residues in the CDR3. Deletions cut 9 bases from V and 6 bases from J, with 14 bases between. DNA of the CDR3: TGCGCCAGTCAGGGGCGGCGGCCTGAAGCTTTCTTT. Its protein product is CASQGRRPEAFF.

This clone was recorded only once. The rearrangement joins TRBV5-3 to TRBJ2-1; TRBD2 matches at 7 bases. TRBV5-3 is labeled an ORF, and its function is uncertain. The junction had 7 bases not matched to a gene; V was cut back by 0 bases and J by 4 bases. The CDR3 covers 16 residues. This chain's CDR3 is CARSLVNGGKYNEQFF. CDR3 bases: TGTGCCAGAAGCTTGGTTAACGGGGGGAAATACAATGAGCAGTTCTTC.

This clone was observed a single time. CDR3 DNA: TGTGCCAGCAGCTTATATTTAGGGGCAGCGAACACCGGGGAGCTGTTTTTT. Its translation: CASSLYLGAANTGELFF. J is TRBJ2-2 and V is TRBV7-2, with TRBD1 as a possible D gene (5 bases). The CDR3 is made up of 17 amino acids. V lost 2 bases and J 0 bases, leaving 13 bases between the germline ends. Germline V gene lookup returns CDR1 SGHTA and CDR2 FQGNSA.

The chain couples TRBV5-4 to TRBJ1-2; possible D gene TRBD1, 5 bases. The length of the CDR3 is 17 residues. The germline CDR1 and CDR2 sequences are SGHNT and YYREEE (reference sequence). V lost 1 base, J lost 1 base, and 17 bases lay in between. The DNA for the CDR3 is TGTGCCAGCAGCTTGCCCTTACAGGTAGTGGGTAACTATGGCTACACCTTC. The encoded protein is CASSLPLQVVGNYGYTF.

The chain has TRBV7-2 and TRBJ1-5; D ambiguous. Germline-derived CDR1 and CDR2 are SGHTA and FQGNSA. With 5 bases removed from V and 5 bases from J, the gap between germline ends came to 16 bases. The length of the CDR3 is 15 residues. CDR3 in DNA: TGTGCCAGCAGCCCCCAGGAAGCATCCTATCAGCCCCAGCATTTT. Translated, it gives CASSPQEASYQPQHF. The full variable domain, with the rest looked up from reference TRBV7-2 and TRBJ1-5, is GAGVSQSPSNKVTEKGKDVELRCDPISGHTALYWYRQSLGQGLEFLIYFQGNSAPDKSGLPSDRFSAERTGGSVSTLTIQRTQQEDSAVYLCASSPQEASYQPQHFGDGTRLSIL.

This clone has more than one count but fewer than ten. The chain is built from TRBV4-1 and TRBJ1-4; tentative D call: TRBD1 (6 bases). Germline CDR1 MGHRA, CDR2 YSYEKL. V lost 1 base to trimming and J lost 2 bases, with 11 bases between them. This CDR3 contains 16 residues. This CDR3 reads CASSQGQGSTNEKLFF. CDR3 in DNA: TGCGCCAGCAGCCAAGGGCAGGGGAGTACTAATGAAAAACTGTTTTTT.

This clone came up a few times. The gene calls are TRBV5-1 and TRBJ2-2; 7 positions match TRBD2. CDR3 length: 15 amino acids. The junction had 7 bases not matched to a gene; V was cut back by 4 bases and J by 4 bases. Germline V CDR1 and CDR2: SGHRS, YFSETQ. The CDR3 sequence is CASSLDSGGTGELFF. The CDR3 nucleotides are TGCGCCAGCAGCCTTGACTCGGGGGGCACCGGGGAGCTGTTTTTT.

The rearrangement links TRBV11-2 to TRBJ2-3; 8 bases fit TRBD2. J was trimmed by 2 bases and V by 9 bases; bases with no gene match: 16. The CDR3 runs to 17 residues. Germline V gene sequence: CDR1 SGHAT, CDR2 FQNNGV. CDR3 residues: CASVRGTSLPPTDTQYF. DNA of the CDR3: TGTGCCAGTGTAAGGGGGACTAGTCTCCCCCCCACAGATACGCAGTATTTT. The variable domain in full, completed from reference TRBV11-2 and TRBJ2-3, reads EAGVAQSPRYKIIEKRQSVAFWCNPISGHATLYWYQQILGQGPKLLIQFQNNGVVDDSQLPKDRFSAERLKGVDSTLKIQPAKLEDSAVYLCASVRGTSLPPTDTQYFGPGTRLTVL.

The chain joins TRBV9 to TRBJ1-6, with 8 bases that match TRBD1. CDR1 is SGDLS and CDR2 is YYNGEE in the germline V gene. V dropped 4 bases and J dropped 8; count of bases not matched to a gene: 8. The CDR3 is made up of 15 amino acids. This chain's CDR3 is CASSFGQGGYSPLHF. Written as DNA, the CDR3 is TGTGCCAGCAGCTTCGGACAGGGTGGATATTCACCCCTCCACTTT.

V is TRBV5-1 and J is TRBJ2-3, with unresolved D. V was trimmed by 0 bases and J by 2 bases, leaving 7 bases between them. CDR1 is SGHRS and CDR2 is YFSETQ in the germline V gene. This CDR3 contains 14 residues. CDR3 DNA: TGCGCCAGCAGCTTGGTATATATCACAGATACGCAGTATTTT. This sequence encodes CASSLVYITDTQYF. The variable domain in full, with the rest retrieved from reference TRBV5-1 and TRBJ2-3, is KAGVTQTPRYLIKTRGQQVTLSCSPISGHRSVSWYQQTPGQGLQFLFEYFSETQRNKGNFPGRFSGRQFSNSRSEMNVSTLELGDSALYLCASSLVYITDTQYFGPGTRLTVL.

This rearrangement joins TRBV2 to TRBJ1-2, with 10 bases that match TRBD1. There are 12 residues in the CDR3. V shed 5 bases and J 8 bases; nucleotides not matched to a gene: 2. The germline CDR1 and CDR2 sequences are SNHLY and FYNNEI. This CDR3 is CASSLDRGGYTF. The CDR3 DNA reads TGTGCCAGCAGTCTGGACAGGGGGGGCTACACCTTC.

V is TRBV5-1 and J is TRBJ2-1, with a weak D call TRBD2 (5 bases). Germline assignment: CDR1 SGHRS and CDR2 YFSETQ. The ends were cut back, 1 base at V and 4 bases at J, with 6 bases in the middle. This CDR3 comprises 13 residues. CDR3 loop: CASSLRTYNEQFF. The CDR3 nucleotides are TGCGCCAGCAGCTTGAGGACTTACAATGAGCAGTTCTTC. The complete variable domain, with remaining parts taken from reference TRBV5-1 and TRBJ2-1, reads KAGVTQTPRYLIKTRGQQVTLSCSPISGHRSVSWYQQTPGQGLQFLFEYFSETQRNKGNFPGRFSGRQFSNSRSEMNVSTLELGDSALYLCASSLRTYNEQFFGPGTRLTVL.